This T cell receptor beta chain was sequenced for a study of cytomegalovirus exposure and HLA in healthy donors. CDR3 size: 14 residues. Germline CDR1 and CDR2: SGHVS and FQNEAQ. Trimming took off 0 bases at V and 5 bases at J, with 10 bases between the two ends. Study results and caveats: Most sequenced TCRs were rare (though some public TCRs occurred in many donors).

As regards this clone: Antigen: not known.

The PCR contained 60 Vbeta and 13 Jbeta primers. Sequencing used immunoSEQ multiplex PCR; TCRdb keeps in-frame clones, though not all of them. In the table there are 100,000 or so clones, around 84% of which are singletons. This TCR was recovered from a woman in her thirties or forties in good health and CMV-seropositive. The chain employs TRBV7-8 and TRBJ1-2, with D uncertain. The sample comprised PBMCs. CDR3 nucleotides: TGTGCCAGCAGCTTAGCGCGAGGGTTTTATGGCTACACCTTC. It codes for CASSLARGFYGYTF.